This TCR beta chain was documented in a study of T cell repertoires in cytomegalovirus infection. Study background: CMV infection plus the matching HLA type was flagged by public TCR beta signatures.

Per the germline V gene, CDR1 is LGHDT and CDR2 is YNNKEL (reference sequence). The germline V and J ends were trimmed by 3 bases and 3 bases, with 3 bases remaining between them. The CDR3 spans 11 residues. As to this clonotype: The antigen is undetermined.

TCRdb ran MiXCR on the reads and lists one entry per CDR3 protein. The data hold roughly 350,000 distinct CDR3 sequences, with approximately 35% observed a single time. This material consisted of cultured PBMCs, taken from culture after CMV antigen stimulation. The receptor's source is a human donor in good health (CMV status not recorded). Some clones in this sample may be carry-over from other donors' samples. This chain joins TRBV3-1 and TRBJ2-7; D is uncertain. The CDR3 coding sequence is TGTGCCAGCAGCCACCGCTACGAGCAGTACTTC. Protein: CASSHRYEQYF.